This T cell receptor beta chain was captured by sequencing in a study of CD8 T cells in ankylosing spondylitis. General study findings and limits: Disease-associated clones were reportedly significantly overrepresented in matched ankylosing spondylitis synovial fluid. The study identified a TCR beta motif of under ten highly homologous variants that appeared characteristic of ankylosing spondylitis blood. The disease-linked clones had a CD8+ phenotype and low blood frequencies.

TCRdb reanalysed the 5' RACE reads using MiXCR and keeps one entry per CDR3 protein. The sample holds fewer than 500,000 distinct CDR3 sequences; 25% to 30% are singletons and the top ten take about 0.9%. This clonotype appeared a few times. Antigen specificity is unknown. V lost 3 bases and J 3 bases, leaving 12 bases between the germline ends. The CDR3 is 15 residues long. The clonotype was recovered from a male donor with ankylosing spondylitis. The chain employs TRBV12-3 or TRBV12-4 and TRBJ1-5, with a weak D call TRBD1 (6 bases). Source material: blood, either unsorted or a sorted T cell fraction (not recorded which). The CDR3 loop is CASSFGTSLNQPQHF. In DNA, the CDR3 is TGTGCCAGCAGTTTCGGGACATCTCTCAATCAGCCCCAGCATTTT.